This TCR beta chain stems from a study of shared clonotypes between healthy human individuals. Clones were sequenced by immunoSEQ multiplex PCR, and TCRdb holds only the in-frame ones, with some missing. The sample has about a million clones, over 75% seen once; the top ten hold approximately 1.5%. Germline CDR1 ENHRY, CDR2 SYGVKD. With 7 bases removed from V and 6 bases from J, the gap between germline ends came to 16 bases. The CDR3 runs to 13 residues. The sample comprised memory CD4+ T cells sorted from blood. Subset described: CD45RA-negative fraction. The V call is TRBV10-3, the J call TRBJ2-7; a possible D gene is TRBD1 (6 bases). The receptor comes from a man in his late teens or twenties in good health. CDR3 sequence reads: CAIKVPGVIEQYF. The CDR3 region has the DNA TGTGCCATCAAGGTCCCAGGGGTGATCGAGCAGTACTTC.